This is a list of T cell receptor beta chains from one sample in a study of CD8 T cells in ankylosing spondylitis. TCRdb analysed the 5' RACE reads with MiXCR anew, one entry per CDR3 protein. The sample has around 230,000 distinct CDR3 sequences, 7% to 10% seen once. Sequenced input: blood, either unsorted or a sorted T cell fraction (not recorded which). Receptors originate from a female donor with ankylosing spondylitis or in good health (not recorded which). CDR3s include the opening cysteine and the closing phenylalanine or tryptophan. The D gene is left open where the match is weak. The size entry is marked missing in some rows and otherwise reads once, few, many or a size class.

cdr3_nt cdr3_aa d_call j_call clone_size cdr3_length v_call
TGCGCCAGCAGCTTGGTGGGACTAGACTACGAGCAGTACTTC CASSLVGLDYEQYF TRBD2 TRBJ2-7 many 14 TRBV5-1
TGTGCCAGCAGCTCTCCGGGGTGGGAGACCCAGTACTTC CASSSPGWETQYF . TRBJ2-5 few 13 TRBV7-9
TGTGCCAGCAGAGAGACTAGCGGGATTGCCTACGAGCAGTACTTC CASRETSGIAYEQYF TRBD2 TRBJ2-7 many 15 TRBV25-1
TGTGCCAGCAGCTTAGGGGACAATGAGCAGTTCTTC CASSLGDNEQFF . TRBJ2-1 many 12 TRBV7-8
TGTGCCAGCAGCTCCCCCGTAGCGGGATACCCCTCCTACAATGAGCAGTTCTTC CASSSPVAGYPSYNEQFF TRBD2 TRBJ2-1 many 18 TRBV7-3
TGTGCCAGCAGCTTAGCGCGTCTTCTATTAAGGAATGAGCAGTTCTTC CASSLARLLLRNEQFF . TRBJ2-1 few 16 TRBV7-2
TGTGCCAGCAGTTACCGGGGGTTTAGTCATGGCTACACCTTC CASSYRGFSHGYTF . TRBJ1-2 many 14 TRBV6-5
TGTGCCGAGAGGGGTGCGGCTAATGAAAAACTGTTTTTT CAERGAANEKLFF . TRBJ1-4 many 13 TRBV30
TGTGCCAGCAGCGCATATCGAGCGGGAGGCCCCTACAATGAGCAGTTCTTC CASSAYRAGGPYNEQFF TRBD2 TRBJ2-1 . 17 TRBV7-9
TGTGCCAGCAGTTACTCGTTTGGAGATACGCAGTATTTT CASSYSFGDTQYF . TRBJ2-3 medium-sized 13 TRBV6-5
TGTGCCAGCAGCTTGGAGGGACAATCGTTGAAGGAAGCTTTCTTT CASSLEGQSLKEAFF . TRBJ1-1 many 15 TRBV5-6
TGCGCCAGCAGCGAGGGACTAGGAGAGACCCAGTACTTC CASSEGLGETQYF TRBD2 TRBJ2-5 many 13 TRBV5-1
TGTGCCAGCAGTGTAGCGCCAGAGCAGTTCTTC CASSVAPEQFF . TRBJ2-1 many 11 TRBV2
TGTGCCAGCAGTTTATCACCCTCTTATACGCAGTATTTT CASSLSPSYTQYF . TRBJ2-3 many 13 TRBV27
TGTGCCAGCTCACTCAGAGACAGGAGCTGGGACTACGAGCAGTACTTC CASSLRDRSWDYEQYF . TRBJ2-7 . 16 TRBV18
TGCAGTGCTAGCACAGGCTCTGGGTCGGGCTACACCTTC CSASTGSGSGYTF . TRBJ1-2 many 13 TRBV20-1
TGTGCCAGCAGCTTAGAGAACACCATATATTTT CASSLENTIYF . TRBJ1-3 many 11 TRBV7-8
TGTGCCAGCAGGCAAGCCGGGACTAGCGGGAGCCTTGAGCAGTTCTTC CASRQAGTSGSLEQFF TRBD2 TRBJ2-1 many 16 TRBV6-2/TRBV6-3
TGTGCCAGCAGTCCCGCAGGGAGGCGGCAGTACTTC CASSPAGRRQYF . TRBJ2-7 many 12 TRBV27
TGTGCCAGTAGTATAGATCGGGGGCAGCCCCAGCATTTT CASSIDRGQPQHF . TRBJ1-5 many 13 TRBV19
TGTGTCAGCACCGATCGGGACTATCAAGCCCGAACCGGGGAGCTGTTTTTT CVSTDRDYQARTGELFF TRBD2 TRBJ2-2 . 17 TRBV25-1
TGCAGTGCTAGACCCTCCGTACGGGAGAACACTGAAGCTTTCTTT CSARPSVRENTEAFF . TRBJ1-1 many 15 TRBV20-1
TGTGCCTGGAGTGTGTCTCACCCGCTAAACTATGGCTACACCTTC CAWSVSHPLNYGYTF . TRBJ1-2 many 15 TRBV30
TGCAGCGCACGCCACCGGGCCCAGAACACTGAAGCTTTCTTT CSARHRAQNTEAFF . TRBJ1-1 many 14 TRBV29-1
TGCGCCAGCAGCGTTTCCAGTATGAACACTGAAGCTTTCTTT CASSVSSMNTEAFF . TRBJ1-1 many 14 TRBV5-1
TGTGCCAGTAGCCCACTCTCAGCGAACACTGAAGCTTTCTTT CASSPLSANTEAFF . TRBJ1-1 many 14 TRBV19
TGTGCCAGCAGCTTGGCTAGCGGGACCGCGGGTGAGCAGTTCTTC CASSLASGTAGEQFF TRBD2 TRBJ2-1 many 15 TRBV7-2
TGCAGCGTCGCGGGTGGACTAGCGGGAGATTTCTCCTACAATGAGCAGTTCTTC CSVAGGLAGDFSYNEQFF TRBD2 TRBJ2-1 many 18 TRBV29-1